Below, one TCR beta chain is given with its context. Its antigen remains unknown. The CDR3 has 16 amino acids. With 5 bases removed from V and 0 bases from J, the gap between germline ends came to 14 bases. Germline CDR1 and CDR2: SGHVS and FNYEAQ. This entry belongs to a study of CD8+ T cells in alopecia areata. Sample treatment: oral pan-JAK inhibitor, 5-10 mg twice daily. Alopecia areata patients gave lesional scalp punch biopsies and peripheral blood samples. Study-wide findings and caveats: In scalp and blood, many expanded lesional clones persisted during tofacitinib.

RNA was isolated and reverse transcribed to cDNA, the sequencing template. Profiling relied on immunoSEQ multiplex PCR, and the TCRdb table lists in-frame clones only, not all of them. The sample contains about 180,000 clones, 40% to 65% of which appear only once. Sequenced material: CD8+ T cells sorted from blood, taken between weeks 51 and 52, from a patient treated with tofacitinib. The clonotype originates from a human donor with alopecia areata. The chain carries TRBV7-6 and TRBJ2-1, with D perhaps matching TRBD2 (7 bases). This CDR3 reads CASSLRGAFSYNEQFF. The CDR3 DNA reads TGTGCCAGCAGCCTACGGGGGGCCTTCTCCTACAATGAGCAGTTCTTC.